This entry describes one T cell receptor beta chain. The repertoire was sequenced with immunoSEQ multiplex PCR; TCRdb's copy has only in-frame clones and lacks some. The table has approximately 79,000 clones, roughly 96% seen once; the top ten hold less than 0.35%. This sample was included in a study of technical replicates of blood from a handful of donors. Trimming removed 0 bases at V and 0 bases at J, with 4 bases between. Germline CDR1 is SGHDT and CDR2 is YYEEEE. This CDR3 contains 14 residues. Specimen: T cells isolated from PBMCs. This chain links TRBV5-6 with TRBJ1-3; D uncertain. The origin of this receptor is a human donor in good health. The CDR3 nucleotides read TGTGCCAGCAGCTTGGGTAACTCTGGAAACACCATATATTTT. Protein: CASSLGNSGNTIYF.